A single sample gave rise to the 23 T cell receptor beta chains below, sequenced in a study of blood T cell repertoires in COVID-19. Sequencing was performed with immunoSEQ multiplex PCR; in TCRdb, only in-frame clones are kept and a portion is missing. The table includes tens of thousands of clones, around 85% detected once. Source material: peripheral blood. The receptors shown here come from a man between 60 and 75 years old with active or convalescent COVID-19.

With respect to this clone: The junction differs from germline at one of its ends, possibly a read error. The rearrangement joins TRBV18 to TRBJ2-1; possible D gene TRBD1, 6 bases. The CDR3 has 13 residues. CDR1 is KGHSH, CDR2 LQKENI, per germline. This chain's CDR3 is CASSPQDGTEQFF. DNA of the CDR3: TGTGCCAGCTCCCCACAGGACGGGACAGAGCAGTTCTTC.

The chain has TRBV11-2 and TRBJ2-5, with 7 bases identical to TRBD1. Per the germline V gene, CDR1 is SGHAT and CDR2 is FQNNGV. Trimming cost V 0 bases and J 3 bases; bases outside gene matches: 4. The CDR3 sequence is 15 residues long. CDR3 nucleotide sequence: TGTGCCAGCAGCTTAGAAGGGACAGTTGAAGAGACCCAGTACTTC. Encoded protein: CASSLEGTVEETQYF.

The V gene is TRBV5-1, the J gene TRBJ1-4, with D unresolved. CDR3 length: 15 residues. Per germline, CDR1 SGHRS and CDR2 YFSETQ. V was shortened by 0 bases and J by 7 bases, with 13 bases between the two germline ends. CDR3 sequence (DNA): TGCGCCAGCAGCTTGGATAGCCAGAAAGGTGAAAAACTGTTTTTT. Its translation: CASSLDSQKGEKLFF.

The rearrangement links TRBV5-1 to TRBJ2-6; maybe TRBD1 (5 bases). Trimming stripped 0 bases from V and 0 bases from J, with 10 bases between. CDR1 and CDR2 (germline): SGHRS, YFSETQ. The CDR3 totals 17 residues. For the CDR3, the DNA is TGCGCCAGCAGCTTGGCGACAGACTTCTCTGGGGCCAACGTCCTGACTTTC. Its translation: CASSLATDFSGANVLTF.

This chain connects TRBV6-6 to TRBJ1-3; 8 nucleotides match TRBD1. Per the germline V gene, CDR1 is MNHNY and CDR2 is SVGAGI (reference sequence). The CDR3 is 16 amino acids. V lost 2 bases and J lost 2; bases outside the gene matches: 5. Here the CDR3 DNA reads TGTGCCAGCAGTTACCCTTCGACAGGGGCTGGAAACACCATATATTTT. Translating gives CASSYPSTGAGNTIYF.

The genes are TRBV4-3 and TRBJ2-3; possible D gene TRBD1, 5 bases. Germline-derived CDR1 and CDR2 are LGHNA and YSLEER. The ends were cut back, 1 base at V and 4 bases at J, with 9 bases in the middle. The CDR3 extends over 14 amino acids. CDR3 in DNA: TGCGCCAGCAGCCAAGGGGGCCAGGCAGATACGCAGTATTTT. Translating gives CASSQGGQADTQYF.

V and J are TRBV5-4 and TRBJ1-5; 7 positions agree with TRBD1. Germline V gene sequence: CDR1 SGHNT, CDR2 YYREEE (reference sequence). CDR3 size: 17 residues. Trimming cost V 0 bases and J 1 base; bases outside gene matches: 7. In DNA form, the CDR3 reads TGTGCCAGCAGCTTGGGGGGGATGGGACAGAGCAATCAGCCCCAGCATTTT. Its protein is CASSLGGMGQSNQPQHF.

This sequence joins TRBV11-3 and TRBJ1-5; 8 nucleotides agree with TRBD1. Germline CDR1 and CDR2: SGHNT and YENEEA. The CDR3 has 15 amino acids. Trimming took 7 bases from V and 1 from J; bases not matched to a gene: 6. For the CDR3, the DNA is TGTGCCAGCAACAGGGGGAGTTTAAGCAATCAGCCCCAGCATTTT. Protein: CASNRGSLSNQPQHF.

The rearrangement joins TRBV6-1 to TRBJ1-3; D remains unclear. Germline CDR1 and CDR2: MNHNS and SASEGT. This CDR3 comprises 16 residues. Trimming stripped 0 bases from V and 2 bases from J, with 11 bases between. CDR3 loop: CASSEARGYTGNTIYF. CDR3 nucleotide sequence: TGTGCCAGCAGTGAAGCTCGAGGTTATACTGGAAACACCATATATTTT.

V gene TRBV7-2 combines with J gene TRBJ1-1; 8 positions agree with TRBD1. This CDR3 contains 14 residues. The V segment lost 2 bases and the J segment 10 bases; nucleotides outside the gene matches: 9. Germline V gene sequence: CDR1 SGHTA, CDR2 FQGNSA. CDR3 sequence (DNA): TGTGCCAGCAGCTTATCCCAGGGGGCGAGGGTAGCTTTCTTT. It is translated as CASSLSQGARVAFF.

This clone has only one observation. This chain uses TRBV19 with TRBJ2-3; a possible D gene is TRBD1 (6 bases). Trimming left V 5 bases short and J 3 bases short, with 15 bases between. Per the germline V gene, CDR1 is LNHDA and CDR2 is SQIVND (reference sequence). This CDR3 contains 15 residues. The CDR3 DNA reads TGTGCCAGTAGTGCTACAGGGCTTGGGACAGATACGCAGTATTTT. Protein sequence: CASSATGLGTDTQYF.

CDR3 loop: CASRPNAGQYGYTF. The CDR3, as DNA: TGCGCCAGCAGACCTAACGCGGGACAGTATGGCTACACCTTC. The J gene is TRBJ1-2, the V gene TRBV5-1; TRBD1 matches at 7 bases. V lost 5 bases and J lost 5; bases outside the gene matches: 9. The CDR3 spans 14 residues. Germline V gives CDR1 SGHRS, CDR2 YFSETQ.

V gene TRBV5-5 combines with J gene TRBJ1-6, with 7 bases identical to TRBD1. The CDR3 has 16 residues. Germline V gene lookup returns CDR1 SGHKS and CDR2 YYEKEE (reference sequence). Trimming at V came to 5 bases and at J to 6 bases, leaving 11 bases not matched to a gene. CDR3 amino acids: CASRLAGTVPNSPLHF. The CDR3 DNA sequence: TGTGCCAGCAGACTGGCCGGGACAGTGCCTAATTCACCCCTCCACTTT. Full variable domain (missing parts from reference TRBV5-5 and TRBJ1-6): DAGVTQSPTHLIKTRGQQVTLRCSPISGHKSVSWYQQVLGQGPQFIFQYYEKEERGRGNFPDRFSARQFPNYSSELNVNALLLGDSALYLCASRLAGTVPNSPLHFGNGTRLTVT.

V gene TRBV4-1 combines with J gene TRBJ1-1, with D uncertain. CDR3 length equals 12 residues. Deletions cut 0 bases from V and 11 bases from J, with 10 bases between. Germline loops: CDR1 MGHRA, CDR2 YSYEKL. The CDR3 here is CASSQDRNRAFF. The CDR3 DNA follows: TGCGCCAGCAGCCAAGATCGAAACCGGGCTTTCTTT.

The genes are TRBV2 and TRBJ1-6; 9 nucleotides align to TRBD1. V lost 6 bases and J lost 11; bases outside the gene matches: 11. The CDR3 covers 15 residues. Germline V lookup: CDR1 SNHLY, CDR2 FYNNEI. The CDR3 reads CASSAARDRVPPLHF. The CDR3 region has the DNA TGTGCCAGCAGCGCCGCCCGGGACAGGGTTCCACCCCTCCACTTT.

The V call is TRBV5-1, the J call TRBJ2-3; TRBD2 matches 7 bases. V lost 0 bases and J lost 6; bases outside the gene matches: 7. Germline lookup yields CDR1 SGHRS and CDR2 YFSETQ. This CDR3 region has 15 residues. The CDR3 reads CASSLGSGLADTQYF. CDR3 coding DNA: TGCGCCAGCAGCTTGGGTAGCGGGCTGGCGGATACGCAGTATTTT.

The chain combines TRBV29-1 with TRBJ2-1; D may be TRBD2 (5 bases). Per germline, CDR1 SQVTM and CDR2 ANQGSEA. This CDR3 contains 13 residues. V was shortened by 4 bases and J by 7 bases, with 14 bases between the two germline ends. CDR3: CSVAKGVGNEQFF. CDR3 coding DNA: TGCAGCGTTGCTAAGGGAGTGGGGAATGAGCAGTTCTTC.

This chain connects TRBV7-2 to TRBJ2-2; 10 positions agree with TRBD2. The CDR3 runs to 15 residues. V was pared by 2 bases and J by 5 bases, with 2 bases of the junction left unmatched. CDR1 is SGHTA, CDR2 FQGNSA, per germline. The CDR3 nucleotides are TGTGCCAGCAGCTTAAATAGCGGGGGGACCGGGGAGCTGTTTTTT. Residues: CASSLNSGGTGELFF.

This clone appeared once. The gene calls are TRBV6-6 and TRBJ1-5, with TRBD1 matching over 9 bases. This CDR3 region has 17 residues. CDR1 and CDR2 (germline): MNHNY, SVGAGI (reference sequence). V trimming: 5 bases; J trimming: 4 bases; junction bases outside the gene matches: 12. The CDR3: CASSRTGTGKRNQPQHF. The CDR3, as DNA: TGTGCCAGCAGTCGCACCGGGACAGGGAAACGGAATCAGCCCCAGCATTTT.

The J gene is TRBJ1-2, the V gene TRBV20-1, with D maybe TRBD1 (6 bases). V was pared by 3 bases and J by 4 bases, with 15 bases between. The CDR3 length is 14 residues. The germline CDR1 and CDR2 sequences are DFQATT and SNEGSKA (reference sequence). The DNA of the CDR3 is TGCAGTGCTAGTAGGGACACCCGTAGCTATGGCTACACCTTC. It specifies CSASRDTRSYGYTF.

The rearrangement joins TRBV6-5 to TRBJ2-1, with 9 nucleotides matching TRBD2. This CDR3 spans 16 amino acids. Trimming took 3 bases from V and 5 from J; bases not matched to a gene: 8. Germline V gene sequence: CDR1 MNHEY, CDR2 SVGAGI. Here the CDR3 reads CASSYERGARNNEQFF. The CDR3 bases are TGTGCCAGCAGTTATGAGCGGGGGGCGCGCAACAATGAGCAGTTCTTC.

CDR3 residues: CASRGRDRLSGNTIYF. For the CDR3, the DNA is TGTGCCAGCAGAGGTCGCGACAGACTCTCTGGAAACACCATATATTTT. The rearrangement joins TRBV28 to TRBJ1-3; D is possibly TRBD1 (5 bases). This CDR3 has 16 residues. Trimming shortened V by 6 bases and J by 0 bases, and 15 bases separated the two germline ends. Germline V CDR1 and CDR2: MDHEN, SYDVKM.

The V and J genes are TRBV7-7 and TRBJ2-1; perhaps TRBD2 as D (6 bases). This CDR3 region has 13 residues. CDR1 SSHAT and CDR2 FNYEAQ come from the germline V gene (reference sequence). The V end was cut by 5 bases, the J end by 10 bases, with 15 bases between. The chain's CDR3 is CASSPRSGDEQFF. In DNA, the CDR3 is TGTGCCAGCAGCCCGCGATCGGGGGACGAGCAGTTCTTC.